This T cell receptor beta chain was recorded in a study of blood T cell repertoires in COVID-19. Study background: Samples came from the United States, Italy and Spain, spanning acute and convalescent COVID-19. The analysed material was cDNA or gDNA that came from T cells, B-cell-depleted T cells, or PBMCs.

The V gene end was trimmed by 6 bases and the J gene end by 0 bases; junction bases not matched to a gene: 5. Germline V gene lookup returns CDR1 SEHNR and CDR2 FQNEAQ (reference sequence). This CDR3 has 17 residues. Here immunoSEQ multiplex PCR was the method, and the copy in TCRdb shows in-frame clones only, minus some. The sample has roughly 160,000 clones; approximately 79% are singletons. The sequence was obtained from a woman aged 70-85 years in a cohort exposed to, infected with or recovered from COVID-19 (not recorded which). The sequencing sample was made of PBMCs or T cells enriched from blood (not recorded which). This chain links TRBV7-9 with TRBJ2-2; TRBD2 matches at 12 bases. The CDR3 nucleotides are TGTGCCAGCAGTCCCGGACTAGCGGGACCGAACACCGGGGAGCTGTTTTTT. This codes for CASSPGLAGPNTGELFF.